In its sample, the clone carrying this T cell receptor (beta chain) is medium-sized. The data are from a study of T-cell memory formation after mild COVID-19. Researchers used 5'RACE with constant-segment primers to make TCR alpha and TCR beta cDNA libraries that carry sample barcodes and UMIs. TCRdb itself ran the 5' RACE reads through MiXCR, one entry per CDR3 protein. The top ten clones hold about 2% of a sample with roughly 4,800 distinct CDR3 sequences, over 20% of them seen once. Germline V gene sequence: CDR1 LNHDA, CDR2 SQIVND (reference sequence). This CDR3 has 15 amino acids. Deletions cut 6 bases from V and 6 bases from J, with 21 bases between.

The chain is built from TRBV19 and TRBJ2-7; the D gene could be TRBD1 or TRBD2 (5 bases each). Sequencing used PBMCs or a T cell subset sorted from them (not recorded which). The sequence was obtained from an adult who had mild COVID-19 (a few samples of this study predate the infection). Cell type and time point are not known. The CDR3, as DNA: TGTGCCAGTAGGAAACAGGACGGGAAGAAGGTCGAGCAGTACGTC. It encodes CASRKQDGKKVEQYV.